This T cell receptor (beta chain) came from a study of T cell responses to AZD1222 COVID-19 vaccine. Whole-study findings and limits: Donors, mostly white British, included more females; clonal diversity was possibly underestimated. Distributed over spike, vaccine-associated CD4 TCRs predominated at 160-218 and 743-854. Variant regions that are unmutated are reportedly the target of nearly half of spike-specific TCRs.

Remarks on this clone: Its antigen is not known.

The CDR3 totals 15 residues. Trimming cost V 3 bases and J 7 bases, with 19 bases left between them. Germline CDR1 and CDR2: SGHNT and YYREEE (reference sequence). Clones were read by immunoSEQ multiplex PCR, and TCRdb kept only the in-frame ones, dropping some. The sample carries over 8,000 clones, approximately 87% recorded once. The sample was peripheral blood, taken 28 days after the second AZD1222 dose. The rearrangement joins TRBV5-4 to TRBJ1-2, with TRBD1 as a possible D gene (6 bases). The clonotype was recovered from an adult who received the AZD1222 COVID-19 vaccine. In DNA, the CDR3 is TGTGCCAGCAGCTCGACTCAGGTACCCAGGGGTGGCTACACCTTC. Encoded protein: CASSSTQVPRGGYTF.